Following are 19 T cell receptor beta chains from one sample sequenced in a study of blood T cell repertoires in COVID-19. The data were produced by immunoSEQ multiplex PCR, yet TCRdb's version contains in-frame clones alone and is incomplete. The table records a few hundred thousand clones, about 88% of them present only once. The sequenced material came from PBMCs or T cells enriched from blood (not recorded which). Every receptor here comes from a woman aged 18-30 years who had been exposed to COVID-19.

This sequence joins TRBV27 and TRBJ1-2, with D uncertain. This CDR3 spans 15 amino acids. Germline CDR1 MNHEY, CDR2 SMNVEV (reference sequence). V dropped 6 bases and J dropped 0 bases, with 14 bases sitting between them. Here the CDR3 DNA reads TGTGCCAGCAGGACCGGGAGCCGAGCTAACTATGGCTACACCTTC. Translation gives CASRTGSRANYGYTF.

The V call is TRBV6-5, the J call TRBJ2-2; TRBD2 aligns across 11 bases. This CDR3 is 15 amino acids long. Germline trimming cut 8 bases from V and 1 base from J; bases unmatched to any gene: 3. Germline V gene data show CDR1 as MNHEY and CDR2 as SVGAGI. The DNA for the CDR3 is TGTGCCAGCTCAACTAGCGGGAGGAACACCGGGGAGCTGTTTTTT. Protein product: CASSTSGRNTGELFF.

The genes are TRBV10-1 and TRBJ2-1; no firm D call. The CDR3 runs to 15 residues. Germline V gene lookup returns CDR1 WNHNN and CDR2 SYGVQD (reference sequence). With 4 bases removed from V and 0 bases from J, the gap between germline ends came to 10 bases. The CDR3: CASSAGSLSYNEQFF. CDR3 nucleotide sequence: TGCGCCAGCAGTGCAGGTTCCCTCTCCTACAATGAGCAGTTCTTC.

V usage is TRBV18 and J usage is TRBJ1-2; D possibly corresponds to TRBD1 (6 bases). CDR3 length: 16 residues. Germline V gene data show CDR1 as KGHSH and CDR2 as LQKENI. V gave up 1 base and J gave up 8 bases, with 20 bases separating them. CDR3 nucleotides: TGTGCCAGCTCACCACGAACCCCCCCGGGGGGCTGGGGCTACACCTTC. It codes for CASSPRTPPGGWGYTF.

The chain uses TRBV5-4 and TRBJ1-6; D possibly corresponds to TRBD1 (6 bases). V lost 0 bases and J lost 5, with 12 bases in between. CDR3 size: 16 residues. Germline V gene lookup returns CDR1 SGHNT and CDR2 YYREEE (reference sequence). Here the CDR3 DNA reads TGTGCCAGCAGCTTGGTACAGGGCCAAAATAATTCACCCCTCCACTTT. Translating it yields CASSLVQGQNNSPLHF. Based on the CDR3 plus reference TRBV5-4 and TRBJ1-6, the full variable domain is ETGVTQSPTHLIKTRGQQVTLRCSSQSGHNTVSWYQQALGQGPQFIFQYYREEENGRGNFPPRFSGLQFPNYSSELNVNALELDDSALYLCASSLVQGQNNSPLHFGNGTRLTVT.

This sequence joins TRBV6-6 and TRBJ2-3; possible D gene TRBD2, 7 bases. CDR1 is MNHNY, CDR2 SVGAGI, per germline (reference sequence). CDR3 size: 15 residues. Trimming took 2 bases from V and 7 from J, leaving 16 bases between them. The CDR3 nucleotides read TGTGCCAGCAGTTACAGGGAGGGGGGGCGGAATACGCAGTATTTT. It encodes CASSYREGGRNTQYF.

V and J are TRBV11-2 and TRBJ1-2; a weak D match, TRBD1 (6 bases). The CDR3 has 13 residues. V was cut by 5 bases and J by 4 bases, with 11 bases left in between. CDR1 is SGHAT, CDR2 FQNNGV, per germline. The CDR3 sequence: CASSQTGTYGYTF. The CDR3 DNA follows: TGTGCCAGCAGCCAAACAGGGACCTATGGCTACACCTTC.

The chain uses TRBV6-5 and TRBJ1-3; 7 bases align to TRBD1. V trimming: 7 bases; J trimming: 2 bases; junction bases outside the gene matches: 8. Germline V gives CDR1 MNHEY, CDR2 SVGAGI. The CDR3 loop spans 15 amino acids. CDR3 loop: CASTLDRSPGNTIYF. The CDR3 DNA is TGTGCCAGCACCCTGGACAGGTCGCCTGGAAACACCATATATTTT.

V usage is TRBV2 and J usage is TRBJ1-2; D possibly corresponds to TRBD1 (6 bases). Per germline, CDR1 SNHLY and CDR2 FYNNEI. The V end lost 9 bases, the J end lost 5 bases, and 16 bases lay between the germline ends. This CDR3 has 13 amino acids. CDR3: CASTGSMGYGYTF. CDR3 in DNA: TGTGCCAGTACAGGGTCGATGGGGTATGGCTACACCTTC.

The J gene is TRBJ2-3, the V gene TRBV5-1, with 13 nucleotides matching TRBD2. Germline assignment: CDR1 SGHRS and CDR2 YFSETQ. The CDR3 runs 15 residues. V trimming: 5 bases; J trimming: 1 base; junction bases outside the gene matches: 1. This CDR3 is CASRLAGGRTDTQYF. The CDR3 nucleotides are TGCGCCAGCAGACTAGCGGGGGGGCGCACAGATACGCAGTATTTT. The whole variable domain, remainder taken from reference TRBV5-1 and TRBJ2-3, is KAGVTQTPRYLIKTRGQQVTLSCSPISGHRSVSWYQQTPGQGLQFLFEYFSETQRNKGNFPGRFSGRQFSNSRSEMNVSTLELGDSALYLCASRLAGGRTDTQYFGPGTRLTVL.

The chain couples TRBV19 to TRBJ1-1; D unresolved. Germline V gene lookup returns CDR1 LNHDA and CDR2 SQIVND (reference sequence). The length of the CDR3 is 13 residues. Trimming removed 3 bases from V and 4 bases from J, with 9 bases in between. CDR3: CASSITGFTEAFF. The CDR3 coding sequence is TGTGCCAGTAGTATCACCGGGTTCACTGAAGCTTTCTTT.

The chain links TRBV9 to TRBJ2-2; 8 nucleotides align to TRBD2. The germline V gene encodes CDR1 SGDLS and CDR2 YYNGEE. J lost 3 bases, V lost 5 bases, and 3 bases had no gene match. The CDR3 is made up of 14 amino acids. CDR3 loop: CASRRGADTGELFF. For the CDR3, the DNA is TGTGCCAGCAGGCGGGGGGCCGACACCGGGGAGCTGTTTTTT.

This clone was observed a single time. The CDR3 here is CATSIRDREGYTF. CDR3 bases: TGTGCCACCAGCATCCGGGACAGGGAGGGCTACACCTTC. V usage is TRBV15 and J usage is TRBJ1-2; 9 bases are a match to TRBD1. V was clipped by 4 bases and J by 8 bases; unmatched bases: 5. The CDR3 sequence is 13 residues long. CDR1 is LNHNV and CDR2 is YYDKDF in the germline V gene (reference sequence).

The chain links TRBV18 to TRBJ2-1, with no clear D. The CDR3 consists of 14 residues. The V and J ends lost 1 base and 3 bases respectively, with 7 bases between them. Germline CDR1 KGHSH, CDR2 LQKENI. The CDR3: CASSPQPNYNEQFF. DNA for the CDR3: TGTGCCAGCTCACCACAACCTAACTACAATGAGCAGTTCTTC. The full variable domain, with the rest looked up from reference TRBV18 and TRBJ2-1, is NAGVMQNPRHLVRRRGQEARLRCSPMKGHSHVYWYRQLPEEGLKFMVYLQKENIIDESGMPKERFSAEFPKEGPSILRIQQVVRGDSAAYFCASSPQPNYNEQFFGPGTRLTVL.

The chain recombines TRBV7-8 with TRBJ1-1; 8 bases align to TRBD1. The CDR3 loop spans 14 amino acids. Losses at the gene ends were 5 bases for V and 5 bases for J; bases not matched to a gene: 7. Looked up from germline, CDR1 is SGHVS and CDR2 is FQNEAQ. In DNA form, the CDR3 reads TGTGCCAGCAGCAACGACAGGGGACGGACTGAAGCTTTCTTT. Amino acids: CASSNDRGRTEAFF.

The rearrangement links TRBV19 to TRBJ1-5, with no clear D. Trimming took off 5 bases at V and 4 bases at J, with 15 bases between the two ends. The CDR3 spans 15 residues. Germline values: CDR1 LNHDA, CDR2 SQIVND (reference sequence). The CDR3 here is CASSDGSIRNQPQHF. CDR3 coding DNA: TGTGCCAGTAGTGACGGGTCCATTAGGAATCAGCCCCAGCATTTT.

This clone was counted a few times. This chain links TRBV4-2 with TRBJ2-7, with a tentative D call TRBD2 (6 bases). Trimming shortened V by 4 bases and J by 2 bases, and 15 bases separated the two germline ends. Germline V CDR1 and CDR2: LGHNA, YNFKEQ. The CDR3 runs 15 residues. The CDR3 protein is CASSREIGGAYEQYF. The CDR3 region has the DNA TGTGCCAGCAGCCGGGAGATCGGGGGAGCCTACGAGCAGTACTTC.

CDR3 sequence reads: CASTLTSGSYNEQFF. CDR3 DNA: TGTGCCAGCACCCTTACTAGCGGTTCCTACAATGAGCAGTTCTTC. The chain recombines TRBV3-1 (or the pseudogene TRBV3-2) with TRBJ2-1; 8 bases align to TRBD2. CDR1 and CDR2 from the germline V gene are LGHDT and YNNKEL (reference sequence). V shed 7 bases, J shed 1 base, and the junction held 6 bases outside the gene matches. The length of the CDR3 is 15 residues.

The rearrangement joins TRBV19 to TRBJ2-7, with D possibly matching TRBD1 (5 bases). The V and J ends lost 3 bases and 3 bases respectively, with 12 bases between them. CDR1 and CDR2 (germline): LNHDA, SQIVND (reference sequence). The CDR3 extends over 14 amino acids. The CDR3, as DNA: TGTGCCAGTAGTATCCCTGACAGAAACTACGAGCAGTACTTC. Encoded protein: CASSIPDRNYEQYF.